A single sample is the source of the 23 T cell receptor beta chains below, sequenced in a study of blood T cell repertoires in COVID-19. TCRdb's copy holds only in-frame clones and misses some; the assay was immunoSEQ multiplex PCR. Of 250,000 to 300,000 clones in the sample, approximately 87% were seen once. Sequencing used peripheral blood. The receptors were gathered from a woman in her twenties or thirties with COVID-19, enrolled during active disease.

The CDR3 is CASSVVREKAILYTEAFF. DNA for the CDR3: TGTGCCAGCAGCGTAGTTAGGGAGAAAGCAATATTATACACTGAAGCTTTCTTT. V gene TRBV9 combines with J gene TRBJ1-1; D gene unclear. Germline values: CDR1 SGDLS, CDR2 YYNGEE. The CDR3 has 18 amino acids. V was clipped by 0 bases and J by 3 bases, with 21 bases between them.

CDR3 coding DNA: TGTGCCAGCAGTCCAAAGGGACTAGTTGGTACAGATACGCAGTATTTT. Encoded protein: CASSPKGLVGTDTQYF. The gene calls are TRBV27 and TRBJ2-3; TRBD2 agrees at 8 bases. CDR3 size: 16 residues. In germline, CDR1 is MNHEY, CDR2 SMNVEV (reference sequence). The junction had 10 bases not matched to a gene; V was cut back by 5 bases and J by 3 bases.

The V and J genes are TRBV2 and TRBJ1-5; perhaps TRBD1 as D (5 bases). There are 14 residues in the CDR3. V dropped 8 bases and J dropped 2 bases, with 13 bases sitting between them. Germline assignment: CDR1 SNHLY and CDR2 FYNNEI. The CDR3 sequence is CASLPSGGNQPQHF. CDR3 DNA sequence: TGTGCCAGCCTTCCGTCGGGGGGCAATCAGCCCCAGCATTTT.

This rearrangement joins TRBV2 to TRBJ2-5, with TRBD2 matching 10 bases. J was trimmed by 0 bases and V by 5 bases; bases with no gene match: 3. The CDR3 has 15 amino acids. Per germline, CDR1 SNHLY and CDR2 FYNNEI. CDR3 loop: CASSLSGGYQETQYF. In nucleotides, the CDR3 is TGTGCCAGCAGTCTTAGCGGGGGGTACCAAGAGACCCAGTACTTC.

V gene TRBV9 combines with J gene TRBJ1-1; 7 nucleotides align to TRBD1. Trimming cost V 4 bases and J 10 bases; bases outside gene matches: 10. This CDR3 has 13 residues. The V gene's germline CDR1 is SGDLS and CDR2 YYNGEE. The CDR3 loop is CASSTTTGTVAFF. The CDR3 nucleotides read TGTGCCAGCAGCACAACGACAGGGACGGTAGCTTTCTTT.

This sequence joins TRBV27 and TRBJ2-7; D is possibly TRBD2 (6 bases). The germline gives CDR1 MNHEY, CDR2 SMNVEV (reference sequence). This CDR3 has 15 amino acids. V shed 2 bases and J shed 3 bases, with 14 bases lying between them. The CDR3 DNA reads TGTGCCAGCAGTTTAGAGGCTGGAGGGGACTACGAGCAGTACTTC. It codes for CASSLEAGGDYEQYF.

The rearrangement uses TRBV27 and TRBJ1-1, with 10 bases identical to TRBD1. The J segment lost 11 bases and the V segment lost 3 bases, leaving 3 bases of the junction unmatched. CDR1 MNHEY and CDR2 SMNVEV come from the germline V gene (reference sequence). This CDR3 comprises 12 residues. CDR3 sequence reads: CASSLTGGPAFF. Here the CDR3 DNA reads TGTGCCAGCAGTTTGACAGGGGGCCCGGCTTTCTTT.

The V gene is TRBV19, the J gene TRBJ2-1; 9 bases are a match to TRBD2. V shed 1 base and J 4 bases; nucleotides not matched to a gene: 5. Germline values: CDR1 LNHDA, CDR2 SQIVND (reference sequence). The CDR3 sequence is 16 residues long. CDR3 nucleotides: TGTGCCAGTAGTATAGTCCCTAGCGGGGTATACAATGAGCAGTTCTTC. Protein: CASSIVPSGVYNEQFF.

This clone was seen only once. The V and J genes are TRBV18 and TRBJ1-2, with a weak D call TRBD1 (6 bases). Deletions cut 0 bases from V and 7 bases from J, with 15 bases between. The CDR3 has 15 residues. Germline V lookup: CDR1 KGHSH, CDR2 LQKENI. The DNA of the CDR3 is TGTGCCAGCTCACCACCGCGGGGGGCAGATGGTGGCTACACCTTC. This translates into CASSPPRGADGGYTF.

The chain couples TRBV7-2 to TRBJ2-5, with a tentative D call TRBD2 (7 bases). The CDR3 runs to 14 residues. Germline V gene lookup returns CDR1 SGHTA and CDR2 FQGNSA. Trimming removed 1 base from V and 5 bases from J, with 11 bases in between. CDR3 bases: TGTGCCAGCAGCTTAGGGGGGGGGCTGGAGACCCAGTACTTC. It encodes CASSLGGGLETQYF.

CDR3 protein: CATRTGGGEQYF. The CDR3 DNA follows: TGTGCCACCAGGACAGGGGGGGGCGAGCAGTACTTC. The chain joins TRBV19 to TRBJ2-7; the match to TRBD1 covers 10 bases. CDR3 length: 12 amino acids. J gave up 6 bases and V 10 bases, and 6 bases lay outside the gene matches. Per germline, CDR1 LNHDA and CDR2 SQIVND (reference sequence).

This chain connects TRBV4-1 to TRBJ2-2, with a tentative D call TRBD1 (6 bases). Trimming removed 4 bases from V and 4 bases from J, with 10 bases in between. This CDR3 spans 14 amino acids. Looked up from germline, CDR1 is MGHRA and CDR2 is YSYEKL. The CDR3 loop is CASSLGRGTGELFF. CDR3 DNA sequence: TGCGCCAGCAGCCTCGGCAGGGGCACCGGGGAGCTGTTTTTT.

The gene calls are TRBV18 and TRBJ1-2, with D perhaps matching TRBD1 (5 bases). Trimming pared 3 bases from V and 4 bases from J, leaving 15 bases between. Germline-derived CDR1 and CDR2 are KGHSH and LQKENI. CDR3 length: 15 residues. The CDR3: CASSPLAGLVYGYTF. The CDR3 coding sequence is TGTGCCAGCTCACCGCTGGCAGGGCTTGTCTATGGCTACACCTTC.

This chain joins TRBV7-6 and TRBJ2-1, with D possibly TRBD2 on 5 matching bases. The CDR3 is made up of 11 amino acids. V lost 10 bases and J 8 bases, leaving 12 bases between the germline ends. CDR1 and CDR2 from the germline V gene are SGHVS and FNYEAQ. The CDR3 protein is CAIERRDEQFF. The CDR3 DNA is TGTGCCATCGAGCGGCGGGATGAGCAGTTCTTC.

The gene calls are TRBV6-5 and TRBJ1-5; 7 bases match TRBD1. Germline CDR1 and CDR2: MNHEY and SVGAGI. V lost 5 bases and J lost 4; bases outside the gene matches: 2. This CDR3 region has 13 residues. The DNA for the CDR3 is TGTGCCAGCAGTACAGGGGTTAATCAGCCCCAGCATTTT. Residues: CASSTGVNQPQHF.

This CDR3 is CASSSTLRTDSFVWEQYF. CDR3 in DNA: TGTGCCAGCAGCTCGACTCTAAGAACGGACTCCTTTGTTTGGGAGCAGTACTTC. The rearrangement joins TRBV5-4 to TRBJ2-7; tentatively, D is TRBD2 (5 bases). The length of the CDR3 is 18 residues. Deletions cut 3 bases from V and 7 bases from J, with 29 bases between. Germline V gives CDR1 SGHNT, CDR2 YYREEE (reference sequence).

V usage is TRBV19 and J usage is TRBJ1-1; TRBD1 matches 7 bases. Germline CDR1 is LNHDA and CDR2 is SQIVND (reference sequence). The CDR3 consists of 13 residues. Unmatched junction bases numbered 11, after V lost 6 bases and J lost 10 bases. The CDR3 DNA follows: TGTGCCAGTAGGGCACAGGGGAGAATGGCAGCTTTCTTT. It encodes CASRAQGRMAAFF.

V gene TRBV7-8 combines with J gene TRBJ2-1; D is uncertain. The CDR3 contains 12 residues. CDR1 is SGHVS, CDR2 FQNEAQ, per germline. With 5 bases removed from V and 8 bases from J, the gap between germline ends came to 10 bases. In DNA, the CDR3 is TGTGCCAGCAGCAGTATAGGAGATGAGCAGTTCTTC. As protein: CASSSIGDEQFF.

The CDR3 is CASSTNRGNTGELFF. The CDR3 DNA follows: TGTGCCAGCAGTACTAACAGGGGGAACACCGGGGAGCTGTTTTTT. The V gene is TRBV2, the J gene TRBJ2-2, with TRBD1 matching 7 bases. Germline V lookup: CDR1 SNHLY, CDR2 FYNNEI. Trimming took 5 bases from V and 1 from J; bases not matched to a gene: 4. The CDR3 has 15 residues.

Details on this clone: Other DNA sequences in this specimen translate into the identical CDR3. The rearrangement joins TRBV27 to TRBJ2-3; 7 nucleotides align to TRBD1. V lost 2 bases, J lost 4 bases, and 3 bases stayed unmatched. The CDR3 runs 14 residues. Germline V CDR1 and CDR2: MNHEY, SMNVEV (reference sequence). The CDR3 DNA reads TGTGCCAGCAGTTTAGGGCAGGGGGCAGATACGCAGTATTTT. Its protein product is CASSLGQGADTQYF.

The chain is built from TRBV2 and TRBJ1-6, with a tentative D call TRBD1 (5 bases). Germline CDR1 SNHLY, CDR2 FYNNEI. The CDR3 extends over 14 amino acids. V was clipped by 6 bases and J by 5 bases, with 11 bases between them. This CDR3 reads CASRGTDNNSPLHF. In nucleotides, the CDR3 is TGTGCCAGCAGGGGGACTGACAATAATTCACCCCTCCACTTT.

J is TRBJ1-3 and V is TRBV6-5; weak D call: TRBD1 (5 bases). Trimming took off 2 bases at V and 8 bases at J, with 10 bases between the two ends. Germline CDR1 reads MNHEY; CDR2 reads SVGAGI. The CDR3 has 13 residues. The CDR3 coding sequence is TGTGCCAGCAGTTACGAGGGAGGGGACACCATATATTTT. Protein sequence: CASSYEGGDTIYF.

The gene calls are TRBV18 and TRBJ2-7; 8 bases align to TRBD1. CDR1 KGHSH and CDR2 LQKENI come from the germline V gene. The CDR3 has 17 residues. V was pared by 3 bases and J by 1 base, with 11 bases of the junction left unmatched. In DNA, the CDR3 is TGTGCCAGCTCACCTCCTCTGGGGCAGGGGGCTTCCTACGAGCAGTACTTC. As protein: CASSPPLGQGASYEQYF.